A single sample is the source of the 10 T cell receptor beta chains below, sequenced in a study of T cell responses to AZD1222 COVID-19 vaccine. Data came from immunoSEQ multiplex PCR; TCRdb stores just in-frame clones and leaves some out. The sample carries about 48,000 clones, 65% to 90% recorded once. The material was peripheral blood, obtained 28 days after the second AZD1222 dose. Every receptor here comes from an adult who received the AZD1222 COVID-19 vaccine.

V and J are TRBV15 and TRBJ2-3; 11 bases fit TRBD2. CDR3 size: 17 residues. Germline V gene sequence: CDR1 LNHNV, CDR2 YYDKDF (reference sequence). The J segment lost 0 bases and the V segment lost 3 bases, leaving 5 bases of the junction unmatched. CDR3 protein: CATSRPGLAVSTDTQYF. The CDR3 DNA follows: TGTGCCACCAGCAGGCCGGGACTAGCGGTGAGCACAGATACGCAGTATTTT.

This chain uses TRBV7-9 with TRBJ1-4, with TRBD1 matching over 7 bases. Trimming removed 4 bases from V and 5 bases from J; junction bases left unmatched: 19. Germline assignment: CDR1 SEHNR and CDR2 FQNEAQ (reference sequence). The CDR3 length is 19 residues. CDR3: CASSSTHTRQGARNEKLFF. CDR3 in DNA: TGTGCCAGCAGCTCTACCCACACCCGACAGGGCGCCCGGAATGAAAAACTGTTTTTT.

This clone is labeled as large (0.1 to 1%). V gene TRBV3-1 (or the pseudogene TRBV3-2) combines with J gene TRBJ2-5; no firm D call. The CDR3 is 12 amino acids. Germline CDR1 is LGHDT and CDR2 is YNNKEL (reference sequence). Trimming pared 0 bases from V and 5 bases from J, leaving 4 bases between. The CDR3 is CASSQDLETQYF. The CDR3 DNA follows: TGTGCCAGCAGCCAAGATTTGGAGACCCAGTACTTC.

The V call is TRBV27, the J call TRBJ2-1; D is unresolved. CDR3 size: 15 residues. V lost 1 base to trimming and J lost 3 bases, with 10 bases between them. CDR1 and CDR2 (germline): MNHEY, SMNVEV (reference sequence). CDR3 amino acids: CASSLLGGVYNEQFF. The DNA of the CDR3 is TGTGCCAGCAGTTTATTAGGTGGGGTCTACAATGAGCAGTTCTTC.

This clone was seen only a few times. The chain joins TRBV4-3 to TRBJ2-3; 8 bases map to TRBD2. Germline V gene sequence: CDR1 LGHNA, CDR2 YSLEER. With 0 bases clipped from V and 4 bases from J, the junction kept 6 bases outside the gene matches. The CDR3 contains 16 residues. In DNA, the CDR3 is TGCGCCAGCAGCCAAGATCTGGGACTAGACTCAGATACGCAGTATTTT. This gives the protein CASSQDLGLDSDTQYF.

The rearrangement uses TRBV28 and TRBJ1-4, with 7 bases aligning to TRBD1. The CDR3 totals 14 residues. J gave up 3 bases and V 7 bases, and 5 bases lay outside the gene matches. In germline, CDR1 is MDHEN, CDR2 SYDVKM. CDR3 protein: CASKQGTANEKLFF. In nucleotides, the CDR3 is TGTGCCAGCAAACAGGGGACGGCTAATGAAAAACTGTTTTTT.

The J gene is TRBJ1-1, the V gene TRBV7-2; TRBD1 aligns across 7 bases. The CDR3 extends over 14 amino acids. V was clipped by 1 base and J by 3 bases; unmatched bases: 2. The germline V gene encodes CDR1 SGHTA and CDR2 FQGNSA. The CDR3 DNA is TGTGCCAGCAGCTTAGGGGGGACAGACACTGAAGCTTTCTTT. Residues: CASSLGGTDTEAFF.

The J gene is TRBJ1-2, the V gene TRBV9; no definite D call. The CDR3 consists of 13 residues. Trimming took off 4 bases at V and 2 bases at J, with 9 bases between the two ends. CDR1 SGDLS and CDR2 YYNGEE come from the germline V gene. The CDR3 protein is CASSPDGNYGYTF. The CDR3 nucleotides are TGTGCCAGCAGCCCGGACGGGAACTATGGCTACACCTTC.

This chain links TRBV5-4 with TRBJ2-7; 12 bases align to TRBD2. The CDR3 contains 15 residues. The ends lost 3 bases at V and 4 bases at J; junction bases unmatched: 5. CDR1 SGHNT and CDR2 YYREEE come from the germline V gene (reference sequence). DNA of the CDR3: TGTGCCAGCAGCTACCGGACTAGCGGGGAATACGAGCAGTACTTC. Amino acids: CASSYRTSGEYEQYF.

The chain joins TRBV19 to TRBJ1-3; tentatively, D is TRBD1 (5 bases). This CDR3 contains 15 residues. CDR1 LNHDA and CDR2 SQIVND come from the germline V gene (reference sequence). V shed 9 bases and J shed 0 bases, with 15 bases lying between them. CDR3 nucleotide sequence: TGTGCCAGCACTCGGGACCGCGACTCTGGAAACACCATATATTTT. It yields the protein CASTRDRDSGNTIYF.